The rows below give T cell receptor beta chains drawn from one sample of a study of Graves' ophthalmopathy and Graves' hyperthyroidism. A single record per CDR3 protein comes from TCRdb applying MiXCR to the multiplex PCR reads. The sample holds a few hundred thousand distinct CDR3 sequences; roughly 21% are singletons and the top ten take roughly 3%. The sample comprised peripheral blood. All receptors come from a woman under 30 with stable Graves' hyperthyroidism. The CDR3 runs from the conserved cysteine through the conserved F or W. The order of the fields is V gene, clone size, D gene, CDR3 length, J gene, CDR3 DNA, CDR3 protein. A D gene is named only where the DNA matches it firmly. The size entry is marked missing in some rows and otherwise reads once, few, many or a size class.

>TRBV11-2|NA|NA|13|TRBJ2-4
TGTGCCAGCAGCTTAGACCTGGATGACATTAAGTACTTC
CASSLDLDDIKYF
>TRBV28|many|NA|15|TRBJ1-5
TGTGCCAGCAGTGAAGAGGGGTATAGCAATCAGCCCCAGCATTTT
CASSEEGYSNQPQHF
>TRBV12-3/TRBV12-4|many|NA|14|TRBJ1-6
TGTGCCAGCAGCAGTCGACTCAGCCATTCACCCCTCCACTTT
CASSSRLSHSPLHF
>TRBV19|many|NA|15|TRBJ2-6
TGTGCCAGTAGTATTGGGGGATCTGGGGCCAACGTCCTGACTTTC
CASSIGGSGANVLTF
>TRBV2|few|TRBD2|15|TRBJ2-2
TGTGCCGAGTGGGGGGGACCCACCTCACCCGGGGAGCTGTTTTTT
CAEWGGPTSPGELFF
>TRBV10-3|many|TRBD1|15|TRBJ1-5
TGTGCCATCAGTGCGGGACAGCTTAGCAATCAGCCCCAGCATTTT
CAISAGQLSNQPQHF
>TRBV19|many|NA|14|TRBJ1-1
TGTGCCAGTAGTATAGATTCGGGGGCCGCTGAAGCTTTCTTT
CASSIDSGAAEAFF
>TRBV5-1|few|NA|13|TRBJ2-5
TGCGCCAGCAGCCCTGGTGCTGGCGAGACCCAGTACTTC
CASSPGAGETQYF
>TRBV6-1|many|NA|15|TRBJ1-6
TGTGCCAGCAGTGAAGCAGGGGACCCCCTAAAACCCCTCCACTTT
CASSEAGDPLKPLHF
>TRBV12-3/TRBV12-4|many|NA|12|TRBJ1-5
TGTGCCAGCAGCCCGAAGTTTAAACCCCAGCATTTT
CASSPKFKPQHF
>TRBV20-1|many|NA|15|TRBJ1-1
TGCAGTGCCATAGCGGCGGGGGCCGGGAACACTGAAGCTTTCTTT
CSAIAAGAGNTEAFF
>TRBV28|NA|NA|14|TRBJ1-2
TGTGCCAGCAGTTTTCCTGGGGGCGACGGTGGCTACACCTTC
CASSFPGGDGGYTF
>TRBV12-3/TRBV12-4|once|NA|14|TRBJ2-7
TGTGCCAGCAGGCCGGGACTGATTTACTACGAGCAGTACTTC
CASRPGLIYYEQYF
>TRBV6-5|many|NA|16|TRBJ2-7
TGTGCCAGCAGTAACCCCGACAGGACCGCTGTGGGCGAGCAGTACTTC
CASSNPDRTAVGEQYF
>TRBV20-1|many|NA|13|TRBJ1-2
TGCAGTGCTCAGGCTTCAGGGATCGGTGGCTACACCTTC
CSAQASGIGGYTF
>TRBV12-3/TRBV12-4|many|NA|13|TRBJ1-1
TGTACCATCCTCAACGACGTGAACACTGAAGCTTTCTTT
CTILNDVNTEAFF
>TRBV6-1|many|NA|13|TRBJ2-3
TGTGCCAGCAGTCCTAGCCGCCCAGATACGCAGTATTTT
CASSPSRPDTQYF
>TRBV6-2/TRBV6-3|once|NA|16|TRBJ2-5
TGTGCCAGCAGTTACTCGAGAGCGGAGCCTCAAGAGACCCAGTACTTC
CASSYSRAEPQETQYF
>TRBV7-6|many|TRBD1|15|TRBJ2-5
TGTGCCAGCAGCCCGACAGGGCTCATTGAAGAGACCCAGTACTTC
CASSPTGLIEETQYF
>TRBV6-5|NA|NA|17|TRBJ1-1
TGTGCCAGCAGTTACGACACACTTGGAGGGCCCAACACTGAAGCTTTCTTT
CASSYDTLGGPNTEAFF
>TRBV27|many|NA|14|TRBJ2-5
TGTGCCAGCAGTCCCCGGACAGTAAGGGAGACCCAGTACTTC
CASSPRTVRETQYF
>TRBV6-5|few|NA|14|TRBJ1-2
TGTGCCAGCAGTTACTCGAACAGGGCCTATGGCTACACCTTC
CASSYSNRAYGYTF
>TRBV24-1|many|TRBD1|13|TRBJ2-2
TGTGCCACCAGCCCAGGACAGGGCCGGGAGCTGTTTTTT
CATSPGQGRELFF
>TRBV7-3|few|NA|15|TRBJ2-2
TGTGCCAGCAGCTTAGTCCATGGGGATGCCGGGGAGCTGTTTTTT
CASSLVHGDAGELFF
>TRBV9|many|NA|13|TRBJ1-1
TGTGCCAGCAGCGTAGCAGGGGCGACTGAAGCTTTCTTT
CASSVAGATEAFF
>TRBV6-1|many|NA|11|TRBJ2-5
TGTGCCAGCAGGGCCAGGGAGACCCAGTACTTC
CASRARETQYF
>TRBV12-3/TRBV12-4|many|NA|12|TRBJ2-2
TGTGCCACCTGGCAGTCCGCCGGGGAGCTGTTTTTT
CATWQSAGELFF
>TRBV28|NA|TRBD1|13|TRBJ2-7
TGTGCCAGCAGGGGGACAGCCAACTACGAGCAGTACTTC
CASRGTANYEQYF
>TRBV30|many|NA|12|TRBJ2-7
TGTGCCTGGAGTCGGTTATCCTACGAGCAGTACTTC
CAWSRLSYEQYF
>TRBV15|NA|NA|16|TRBJ2-1
TGTGCCACCAGCAGAGATGTCGGCGCACTTAACAATGAGCAGTTCTTC
CATSRDVGALNNEQFF
>TRBV15|many|TRBD1|17|TRBJ1-2
TGTGCCACCAGCAGGGGGGACAGGGGGCGCGGGTGCTATGGCTACACCTTC
CATSRGDRGRGCYGYTF
>TRBV7-2|many|TRBD1|13|TRBJ2-7
TGTGCCACCCGGACAGGGGGGATCTACGAGCAGTACTTC
CATRTGGIYEQYF
>TRBV3-1|few|NA|14|TRBJ1-5
TGTGCCAGCAGCCAAGGACACAGGGATCAGCCCCAGCATTTT
CASSQGHRDQPQHF
>TRBV30|many|NA|13|TRBJ1-3
TGTGCCTGGAGTGACCACTCTGGAAACACCATATATTTT
CAWSDHSGNTIYF
>TRBV20-1|NA|NA|13|TRBJ2-7
TGCAGTGCGCTTAAGAGGGGGGGGCACGAGCAGTACTTC
CSALKRGGHEQYF